The rows below give T cell receptor beta chains drawn from one sample of a study of blood T cell repertoires in COVID-19. Clones were read by immunoSEQ multiplex PCR, and TCRdb kept only the in-frame ones, dropping some. The data show fewer than 350,000 clones, approximately 85% seen once. The material sequenced was peripheral blood. These receptors came from a human donor in a cohort sampled during active COVID-19. CDR3s include the opening cysteine and the closing phenylalanine or tryptophan. The D gene is left open where the match is weak. Size is omitted from some rows. Given values are once, few, many or a class for expanded clones.

V gene	D gene	J gene	clone size	CDR3 protein	CDR3 DNA
TRBV18	TRBD2	TRBJ2-7	-	CASRRGVTYEQYF	TGTGCCAGCCGACGGGGGGTTACCTACGAGCAGTACTTC
TRBV6-5	-	TRBJ2-7	-	CASSYSRYEQYF	TGTGCCAGCAGTTACTCCCGGTACGAGCAGTACTTC
TRBV20-1	-	TRBJ2-7	-	CSASTFPNSYEQYF	TGCAGTGCTAGTACATTTCCCAACTCCTACGAGCAGTACTTC
TRBV9	-	TRBJ1-1	-	CASSPGVGGYTEAFF	TGTGCCAGCAGCCCAGGTGTAGGGGGTTACACTGAAGCTTTCTTT
TRBV5-1	TRBD1	TRBJ2-2	few	CASGGQAGELFF	TGCGCCAGCGGGGGACAGGCAGGGGAGCTGTTTTTT
TRBV4-1	-	TRBJ2-2	-	CASSAGNTGELFF	TGCGCCAGCAGCGCGGGGAACACCGGGGAGCTGTTTTTT
TRBV25-1	-	TRBJ1-2	-	CASSAYNYGYTF	TGTGCCAGCAGTGCCTATAACTATGGCTACACCTTC
TRBV7-2	-	TRBJ2-7	-	CASSLLLGEQYF	TGTGCCAGCAGCTTACTTCTAGGCGAGCAGTACTTC
TRBV4-1	TRBD1	TRBJ1-4	-	CASSRGGQGGEKLFF	TGCGCCAGCAGCAGGGGGGGACAGGGAGGAGAAAAACTGTTTTTT
TRBV24-1	TRBD2	TRBJ2-3	few	CATSDTLAGDTQYF	TGTGCCACCAGTGATACACTAGCGGGAGATACGCAGTATTTT